The 2 T cell receptor beta chains reported below all come from one sample, sequenced in a study of shared clonotypes between healthy human individuals. CD45RO-negative, CCR7-selected cells formed the naive CD8 fraction, which excluded terminally differentiated effector memory CD45RA+ cells. Measured with immunoSEQ multiplex PCR; TCRdb has only the in-frame clones, and not every one. The profile shows approximately 740,000 clones, around 93% of them singletons. Material: naive CD8+ T cells sorted from blood. The receptors were gathered from a man aged 30 to 45 in good health.

The V call is TRBV4-1, the J call TRBJ1-2, with 7 bases matching TRBD1. The CDR3 runs 16 residues. The germline CDR1 and CDR2 sequences are MGHRA and YSYEKL. V was clipped by 4 bases and J by 5 bases; unmatched bases: 13. CDR3 sequence reads: CASSLPRDSKIYGYTF. CDR3 nucleotide sequence: TGCGCCAGCAGCCTCCCAAGGGACAGCAAAATTTATGGCTACACCTTC.

This chain connects TRBV27 to TRBJ2-1; the match to TRBD1 covers 7 bases. Looked up from germline, CDR1 is MNHEY and CDR2 is SMNVEV (reference sequence). The CDR3 is 15 amino acids. After removal of 4 bases from V and 10 bases from J, the junction contained 13 bases not matched to a gene. The CDR3 reads CASSSGQALSEEQFF. The CDR3 DNA follows: TGTGCCAGCAGTTCAGGACAGGCCCTATCCGAGGAGCAGTTCTTC.